This T cell receptor beta chain was documented in a study of cytomegalovirus exposure and HLA in healthy donors. PCR involved 60 Vbeta and 13 Jbeta primers. Produced via immunoSEQ multiplex PCR; TCRdb's table is partial and in-frame only. The repertoire includes over 100,000 clones, about 8.5% of them detected once, and 4.5% to 7% sits in the top ten. This clone was observed a handful of times. Germline assignment: CDR1 SNHLY and CDR2 FYNNEI. The CDR3 totals 14 residues. V dropped 4 bases and J dropped 7 bases, with 14 bases sitting between them. The V call is TRBV2, the J call TRBJ1-5; D possibly corresponds to TRBD1 (6 bases). The TCR sequence derives from a middle-aged man in good health and CMV-seronegative. Sequences were obtained from PBMCs. The CDR3 nucleotides read TGTGCCAGCAGTGCCCTGACAGGAAAGCAGCCCCAGCATTTT. It specifies CASSALTGKQPQHF.